The sequence of this T cell receptor beta chain was determined in a study of T cell responses to AZD1222 COVID-19 vaccine. Study outcomes and limitations: Spike was spanned by vaccine-associated CD4 TCRs, with dominance at 160-218 and 743-854. The study sampled repertoires only after the peak T cell response.

As for this clone: Its matching antigen is unknown.

Per germline, CDR1 MNHEY and CDR2 SVGAGI. The CDR3 loop spans 14 amino acids. V gave up 6 bases and J gave up 8 bases; unmatched junction bases: 5. This table comes from immunoSEQ multiplex PCR, and its TCRdb copy is limited to in-frame clones, with some not included. The sample consists of tens of thousands of clones, approximately 80% of them appearing once. This receptor was obtained from an adult in good health. The rearrangement links TRBV6-5 to TRBJ2-1; 12 nucleotides align to TRBD2. The sequencing used peripheral blood, collected on day 0 of AZD1222 vaccination. The CDR3 DNA reads as TGTGCCAGCAGCCCCGGACTAGCGGGGTATGAGCAGTTCTTC. Its protein is CASSPGLAGYEQFF.